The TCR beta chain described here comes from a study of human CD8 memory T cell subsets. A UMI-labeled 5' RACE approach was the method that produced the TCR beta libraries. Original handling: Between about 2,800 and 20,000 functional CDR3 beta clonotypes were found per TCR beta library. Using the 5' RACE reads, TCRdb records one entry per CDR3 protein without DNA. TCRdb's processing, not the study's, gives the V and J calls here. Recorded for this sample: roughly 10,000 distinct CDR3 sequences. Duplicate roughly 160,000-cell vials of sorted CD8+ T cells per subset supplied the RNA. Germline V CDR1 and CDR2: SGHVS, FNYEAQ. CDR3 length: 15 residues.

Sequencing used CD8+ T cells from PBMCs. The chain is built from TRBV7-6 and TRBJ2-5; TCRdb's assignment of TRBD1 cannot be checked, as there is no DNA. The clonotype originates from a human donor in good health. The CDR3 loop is CASSSQGTGQETQYF.